The sequence of this T cell receptor (beta chain) was determined in a study of somatic mutations in cytotoxic T cells in rheumatoid arthritis. V gave up 2 bases and J gave up 0 bases; unmatched junction bases: 11. CDR1 is MNHEY and CDR2 is SMNVEV in the germline V gene (reference sequence). The CDR3 runs 18 residues. Both CD4+ and CD8+ cells were separated through positive magnetic bead selection, and their purity was verified using flow cytometry. Assay: immunoSEQ multiplex PCR; the TCRdb copy retains only in-frame clones and omits some. The sample has over 15,000 clones; about 86% are singletons. Study-wide points: Clonality measured in CD8+ T cells did not differ significantly between rheumatoid arthritis patients and age-matched healthy controls. Nothing was done to adjust for multiple comparisons when TRBV07 showed up slightly less in rheumatoid arthritis patients. Researchers did not know the antigen targets of the expanded CD8+ clones.

About this clone: Its antigen remains unidentified.

The TCR sequence derives from a middle-aged man in good health. The sample was CD8+ T cells sorted from blood. The chain couples TRBV27 to TRBJ2-3; the match to TRBD1 covers 7 bases. The CDR3 spells CASSLPPPTGPSTDTQYF. DNA for the CDR3: TGTGCCAGCAGTTTACCCCCCCCGACAGGGCCGAGCACAGATACGCAGTATTTT.